What follows are 8 T cell receptor beta chains derived from one specimen sequenced in a study of T cells after yellow fever vaccination. TCRdb independently ran MiXCR on the 5' RACE reads; one entry per CDR3 protein. The table lists some 160,000 distinct CDR3 sequences, 5.5% to 7.5% of them singletons, with approximately 2.5% in the top ten. Here the sequenced sample was CD4+ T cells sorted from PBMCs, taken about 5 days after the first yellow fever vaccination. Receptors originate from a young man who received the YFV17D yellow fever vaccine.

Ten or more counts support this clonotype. The rearrangement joins TRBV5-6 to TRBJ1-2, with D hard to call. Germline-derived CDR1 and CDR2 are SGHDT and YYEEEE. The V and J ends lost 4 bases and 1 base respectively, with 11 bases between them. There are 14 residues in the CDR3. CDR3 nucleotides: TGTGCCAGCAGCCCGATGACACTTAACTATGGCTACACCTTC. It encodes CASSPMTLNYGYTF.

The gene calls are TRBV15 and TRBJ2-7; D ambiguous. The germline V and J ends were trimmed by 0 bases and 7 bases, with 13 bases remaining between them. CDR1 is LNHNV and CDR2 is YYDKDF in the germline V gene (reference sequence). The CDR3 is 14 residues long. CDR3 residues: CATSRDLGPQEQYF. CDR3 coding DNA: TGTGCCACCAGCAGAGATTTGGGCCCTCAGGAGCAGTACTTC.

In its sample, this clonotype was seen many times. The chain has TRBV11-2 and TRBJ2-5; 13 nucleotides match TRBD2. Looked up from germline, CDR1 is SGHAT and CDR2 is FQNNGV. The CDR3 is made up of 18 amino acids. V was pared by 5 bases and J by 0 bases, with 9 bases of the junction left unmatched. CDR3 DNA sequence: TGTGCCAGCAGCGTCGAGACTAGCGGGGGGTGGTACCAAGAGACCCAGTACTTC. Encoded protein: CASSVETSGGWYQETQYF.

This clonotype was detected ten times or more. This chain uses TRBV5-5 with TRBJ2-7; D not certain. Trimming left V 7 bases short and J 2 bases short, with 16 bases between. Germline V gene lookup returns CDR1 SGHKS and CDR2 YYEKEE (reference sequence). This CDR3 contains 14 residues. The CDR3 reads CASLATVTAYEQYV. The CDR3 coding sequence is TGTGCCAGCCTGGCTACAGTAACAGCCTACGAGCAGTACGTC.

The rearrangement joins TRBV6-5 to TRBJ2-3; 9 bases fit TRBD2. The V segment lost 3 bases and the J segment 2 bases; nucleotides outside the gene matches: 6. Looked up from germline, CDR1 is MNHEY and CDR2 is SVGAGI. The CDR3 spans 16 residues. This CDR3 reads CASSYWLAGPTDTQYF. The CDR3 DNA is TGTGCCAGCAGTTATTGGCTAGCGGGGCCCACAGATACGCAGTATTTT.

The table lists this clonotype with a few counts. The V gene is TRBV9, the J gene TRBJ1-4; possibly TRBD1 for D (5 bases). The V and J ends lost 3 bases and 0 bases respectively, with 15 bases between them. Looked up from germline, CDR1 is SGDLS and CDR2 is YYNGEE. CDR3 size: 17 residues. CDR3 sequence reads: CASSAGRLLATNEKLFF. The CDR3 bases are TGTGCCAGCAGCGCGGGGCGACTTCTGGCAACTAATGAAAAACTGTTTTTT.

DNA of the CDR3: TGTGCCAGCAGCCTACAGGGCCCAAGGGAGCTGTTTTTT. Its translation is CASSLQGPRELFF. This sequence joins TRBV21-1 and TRBJ2-2; the tabulated D call, TRBD2, remains unverified against the DNA. TRBV21-1 has pseudogene status. The CDR3 extends over 13 amino acids.

This clonotype has ten or more counts. The chain's CDR3 is CASSGREQLAYNEQFF. The CDR3 nucleotides read TGTGCCAGCAGTGGCCGTGAGCAGCTAGCCTACAATGAGCAGTTCTTC. J is TRBJ2-1 and V is TRBV6-1; no clear D. Trimming pared 4 bases from V and 2 bases from J, leaving 15 bases between. CDR1 is MNHNS and CDR2 is SASEGT in the germline V gene. This CDR3 contains 16 residues.